The rows below give T cell receptor beta chains drawn from one sample of a study of siplizumab effects on memory and regulatory T cells. Sequencing was performed with immunoSEQ multiplex PCR; in TCRdb, only in-frame clones are kept and a portion is missing. The table records nearly 85,000 clones, about 95% of them present only once. The sequencing input was CD8+ T cells sorted from blood. Receptors originate from a human donor in good health. CDR3s include the opening cysteine and the closing phenylalanine or tryptophan. The order of the fields is clone size, V gene, J gene, D gene, CDR3 protein, CDR3 DNA. The D gene is left open where the match is weak. A row's size may be missing; if present it is once, few, many or a size class.

once	TRBV29-1	TRBJ2-1	TRBD2	CSVGLAGPNEQFF	TGCAGCGTGGGACTAGCGGGGCCCAATGAGCAGTTCTTC
.	TRBV4-2	TRBJ2-7	.	CASSQGRLYEQYF	TGTGCCAGCAGCCAAGGGAGGCTCTACGAGCAGTACTTC
.	TRBV5-6	TRBJ1-2	TRBD1	CASRWTGSYGYTF	TGTGCCAGCAGGTGGACAGGATCCTATGGCTACACCTTC
once	TRBV7-3	TRBJ2-2	.	CASSLEGPGELFF	TGTGCCAGCAGCTTAGAAGGCCCCGGGGAGCTGTTTTTT
.	TRBV27	TRBJ2-7	TRBD1	CASSPGQAEQYF	TGTGCCAGCAGTCCGGGACAGGCCGAGCAGTACTTC
.	TRBV11-2	TRBJ2-3	.	CASSLDLGLVPTQYF	TGTGCCAGCAGCTTAGATCTGGGGTTGGTTCCCACGCAGTATTTT
.	TRBV11-2	TRBJ2-7	TRBD1	CASSQGQGPYEQYF	TGTGCCAGCAGCCAAGGACAGGGGCCCTACGAGCAGTACTTC
.	TRBV27	TRBJ1-4	.	CASSLVGNEKLFF	TGTGCCAGCAGTTTAGTGGGTAATGAAAAACTGTTTTTT
.	TRBV7-9	TRBJ1-3	.	CASSLRIRDDTIYF	TGTGCCAGCAGCTTACGGATCAGGGACGACACCATATATTTT
.	TRBV7-9	TRBJ2-3	TRBD2	CASSLLTSGRTDTQYF	TGTGCCAGCAGCTTATTGACTAGCGGGAGAACAGATACGCAGTATTTT
.	TRBV19	TRBJ1-3	.	CASSLSSGNTIYF	TGTGCCAGTAGTTTAAGCTCTGGAAACACCATATATTTT
.	TRBV5-5	TRBJ1-2	TRBD1	CASSLGQGAAGYTF	TGTGCCAGCAGCCTCGGACAGGGGGCTGCGGGCTACACCTTC
.	TRBV6-5	TRBJ2-3	.	CASGTSTDTQYF	TGTGCCAGCGGGACTAGCACAGATACGCAGTATTTT
.	TRBV10-1	TRBJ2-7	.	CASSESTEQYF	TGCGCCAGCAGTGAGTCAACCGAGCAGTACTTC
.	TRBV7-9	TRBJ1-4	.	CASSLGTPFGEKLFF	TGTGCCAGCAGCTTAGGGACACCCTTCGGCGAAAAACTGTTTTTT
.	TRBV5-6	TRBJ1-6	.	CASSWGSGNSYNSPLHF	TGTGCCAGCAGCTGGGGGTCAGGGAACTCCTATAATTCACCCCTCCACTTT
.	TRBV7-6	TRBJ2-7	.	CASSLVVWGSPSYEQYF	TGTGCCAGCAGCTTAGTCGTCTGGGGCAGCCCCTCCTACGAGCAGTACTTC
few	TRBV6-1	TRBJ2-1	TRBD2	CASSEVASGTNEQFF	TGTGCCAGCAGTGAAGTGGCTAGCGGGACAAATGAGCAGTTCTTC
.	TRBV28	TRBJ1-5	.	CASSFLDARGKRNQPQHF	TGTGCCAGCAGTTTCCTGGACGCTCGGGGTAAGCGCAATCAGCCCCAGCATTTT
.	TRBV7-3	TRBJ2-1	TRBD2	CASSLLAGGPYEQFF	TGTGCCAGCAGCTTATTAGCGGGAGGGCCCTATGAGCAGTTCTTC
.	TRBV7-6	TRBJ2-2	.	CASSLGGNTGELFF	TGTGCCAGCAGCTTGGGGGGTAACACCGGGGAGCTGTTTTTT
.	TRBV5-4	TRBJ2-1	TRBD2	CASSLRRELQQFF	TGTGCCAGCAGCTTGAGGCGGGAGCTGCAGCAGTTCTTC
.	TRBV6-5	TRBJ1-5	.	CASSPGVGQPQHF	TGTGCCAGCAGCCCAGGGGTAGGTCAGCCCCAGCATTTT
.	TRBV5-3	TRBJ1-1	.	CARSLQGTNTEAFF	TGTGCCAGAAGCTTGCAGGGGACGAACACTGAAGCTTTCTTT
.	TRBV28	TRBJ2-7	.	CAIDTGSEQYF	TGTGCCATAGACACTGGGAGCGAGCAGTACTTC
.	TRBV29-1	TRBJ2-7	.	CSVVPGTLREQYF	TGCAGCGTTGTACCGGGCACATTACGCGAGCAGTACTTC
.	TRBV6-1	TRBJ2-7	.	CASIGRTTYEQYF	TGTGCCAGCATAGGCAGGACGACCTACGAGCAGTACTTC
.	TRBV18	TRBJ2-4	TRBD1	CASSPPTGAAKNIQYF	TGTGCCAGCTCACCACCAACAGGGGCAGCCAAAAACATTCAGTACTTC
.	TRBV28	TRBJ2-6	.	CASSSGTPLVGANVLTF	TGTGCCAGCAGTTCGGGGACGCCTCTCGTTGGGGCCAACGTCCTGACTTTC
.	TRBV19	TRBJ2-7	.	CASSIGDLIYEQYF	TGTGCCAGTAGTATAGGGGACTTGATCTACGAGCAGTACTTC
.	TRBV27	TRBJ1-5	TRBD1	CASSETGGSQPQHF	TGTGCCAGCAGTGAGACAGGGGGCTCTCAGCCCCAGCATTTT
.	TRBV13	TRBJ2-7	.	CASTTRGASYEQYF	TGTGCCAGCACCACACGTGGAGCCTCCTACGAGCAGTACTTC
.	TRBV9	TRBJ2-7	.	CASSVAASSYEQYF	TGTGCCAGCAGCGTAGCCGCCAGCTCCTACGAGCAGTACTTC
.	TRBV5-5	TRBJ2-7	TRBD1	CASSLAAQGAYEQYF	TGTGCCAGCAGCTTGGCCGCACAGGGGGCCTACGAGCAGTACTTC
.	TRBV15	TRBJ2-3	TRBD2	CATSGSGRAGVSTDTQYF	TGTGCCACCAGCGGTAGCGGGAGGGCCGGGGTAAGCACAGATACGCAGTATTTT